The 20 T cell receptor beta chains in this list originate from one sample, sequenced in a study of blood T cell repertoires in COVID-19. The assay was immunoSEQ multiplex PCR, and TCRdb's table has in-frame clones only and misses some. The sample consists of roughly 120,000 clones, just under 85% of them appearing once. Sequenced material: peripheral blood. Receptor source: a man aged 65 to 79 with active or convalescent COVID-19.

In DNA, the CDR3 is TGTGCCAGCAGCCCCGGTTTCAAAGCTTCTAGCACAGATACGCAGTATTTT. This translates into CASSPGFKASSTDTQYF. V is TRBV2 and J is TRBJ2-3; D gene uncertain. The V gene lost 6 bases and the J gene lost 0 bases, with 19 bases spanning the gap. This CDR3 is built from 17 residues. Germline values: CDR1 SNHLY, CDR2 FYNNEI. Together with reference TRBV2 and TRBJ2-3, the CDR3 gives the full variable domain: EPEVTQTPSHQVTQMGQEVILRCVPISNHLYFYWYRQILGQKVEFLVSFYNNEISEKSEIFDDQFSVERPDGSNFTLKIRSTKLEDSAMYFCASSPGFKASSTDTQYFGPGTRLTVL.

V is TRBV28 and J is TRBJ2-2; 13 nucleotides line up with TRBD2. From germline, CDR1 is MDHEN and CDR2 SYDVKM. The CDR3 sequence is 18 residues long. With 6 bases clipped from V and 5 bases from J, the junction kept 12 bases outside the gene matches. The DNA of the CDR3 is TGTGCCAGCAGGCCGACTAGCGGGAGGTCCCGCGAGACCGGGGAGCTGTTTTTT. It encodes CASRPTSGRSRETGELFF. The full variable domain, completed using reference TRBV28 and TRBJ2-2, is DVKVTQSSRYLVKRTGEKVFLECVQDMDHENMFWYRQDPGLGLRLIYFSYDVKMKEKGDIPEGYSVSREKKERFSLILESASTNQTSMYLCASRPTSGRSRETGELFFGEGSRLTVL.

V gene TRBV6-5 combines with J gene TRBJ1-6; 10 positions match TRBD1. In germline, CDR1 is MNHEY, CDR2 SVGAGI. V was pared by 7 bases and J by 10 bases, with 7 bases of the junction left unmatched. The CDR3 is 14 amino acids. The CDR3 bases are TGTGCCAGCACCCTGGGGACAGGGGTATCACCCCTCCACTTT. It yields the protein CASTLGTGVSPLHF.

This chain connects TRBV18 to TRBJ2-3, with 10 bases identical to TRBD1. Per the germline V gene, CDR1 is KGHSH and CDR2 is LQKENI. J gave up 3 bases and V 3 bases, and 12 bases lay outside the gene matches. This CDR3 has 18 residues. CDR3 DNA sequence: TGTGCCAGCTCACCGCCGAGACAGGGGGCGCAGGTAACAGATACGCAGTATTTT. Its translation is CASSPPRQGAQVTDTQYF. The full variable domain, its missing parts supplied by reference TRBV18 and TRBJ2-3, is NAGVMQNPRHLVRRRGQEARLRCSPMKGHSHVYWYRQLPEEGLKFMVYLQKENIIDESGMPKERFSAEFPKEGPSILRIQQVVRGDSAAYFCASSPPRQGAQVTDTQYFGPGTRLTVL.

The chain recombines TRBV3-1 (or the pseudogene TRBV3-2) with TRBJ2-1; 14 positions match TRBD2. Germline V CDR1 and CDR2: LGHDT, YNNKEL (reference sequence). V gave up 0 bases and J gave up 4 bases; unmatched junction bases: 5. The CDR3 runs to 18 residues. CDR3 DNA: TGTGCCAGCAGCCAAGAATTGACTAGCGGGGGGGGATACAATGAGCAGTTCTTC. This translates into CASSQELTSGGGYNEQFF.

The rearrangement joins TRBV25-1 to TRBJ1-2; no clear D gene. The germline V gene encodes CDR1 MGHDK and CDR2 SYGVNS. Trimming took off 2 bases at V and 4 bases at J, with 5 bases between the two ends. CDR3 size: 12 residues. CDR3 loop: CASSENGYGYTF. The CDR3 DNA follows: TGTGCCAGCAGTGAAAACGGCTATGGCTACACCTTC.

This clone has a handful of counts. Here the CDR3 DNA reads TGTGCCAGCAGTTCCCTCCGGACAGGGGGCTTGAACACTGAAGCTTTCTTT. The encoded protein is CASSSLRTGGLNTEAFF. V usage is TRBV28 and J usage is TRBJ1-1; TRBD1 agrees at 11 bases. The V segment lost 4 bases and the J segment 0 bases; nucleotides outside the gene matches: 7. CDR1 and CDR2 from the germline V gene are MDHEN and SYDVKM. This CDR3 spans 17 amino acids.

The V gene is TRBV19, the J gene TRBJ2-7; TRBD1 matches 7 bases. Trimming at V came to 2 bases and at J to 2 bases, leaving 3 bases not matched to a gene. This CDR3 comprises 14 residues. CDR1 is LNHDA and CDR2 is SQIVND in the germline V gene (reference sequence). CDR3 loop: CASSINRGAYEQYF. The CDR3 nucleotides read TGTGCCAGTAGTATAAACAGGGGAGCCTACGAGCAGTACTTC.

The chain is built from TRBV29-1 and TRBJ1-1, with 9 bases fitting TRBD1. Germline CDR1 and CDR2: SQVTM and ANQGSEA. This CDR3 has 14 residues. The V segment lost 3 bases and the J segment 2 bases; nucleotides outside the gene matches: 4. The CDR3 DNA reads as TGCAGCGTTGAGGGGGACAGGGCCAACACTGAAGCTTTCTTT. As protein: CSVEGDRANTEAFF.

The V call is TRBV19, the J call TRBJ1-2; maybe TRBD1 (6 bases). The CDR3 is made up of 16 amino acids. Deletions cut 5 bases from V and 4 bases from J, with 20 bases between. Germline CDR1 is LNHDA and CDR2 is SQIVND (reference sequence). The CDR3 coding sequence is TGTGCCAGTAGTCCCCCCGGACAGCCTCAAAGCTATGGCTACACCTTC. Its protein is CASSPPGQPQSYGYTF.

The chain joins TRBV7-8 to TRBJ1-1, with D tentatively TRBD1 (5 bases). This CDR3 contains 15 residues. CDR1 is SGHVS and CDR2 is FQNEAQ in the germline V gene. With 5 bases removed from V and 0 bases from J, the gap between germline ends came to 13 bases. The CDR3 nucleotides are TGTGCCAGCAGCACCCCTCAGGGCATGAACACTGAAGCTTTCTTT. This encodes CASSTPQGMNTEAFF.

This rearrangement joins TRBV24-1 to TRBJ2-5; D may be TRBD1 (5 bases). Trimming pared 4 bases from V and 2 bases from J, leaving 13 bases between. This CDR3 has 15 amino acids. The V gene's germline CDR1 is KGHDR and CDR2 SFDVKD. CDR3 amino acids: CATSDRTLVQETQYF. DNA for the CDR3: TGTGCCACCAGTGACCGGACACTGGTACAAGAGACCCAGTACTTC.

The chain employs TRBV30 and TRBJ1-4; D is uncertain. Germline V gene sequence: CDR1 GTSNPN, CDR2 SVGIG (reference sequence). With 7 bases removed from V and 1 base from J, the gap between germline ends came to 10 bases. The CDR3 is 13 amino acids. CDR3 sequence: CALSELTNEKLFF. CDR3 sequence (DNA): TGTGCCTTGTCAGAATTAACTAATGAAAAACTGTTTTTT.

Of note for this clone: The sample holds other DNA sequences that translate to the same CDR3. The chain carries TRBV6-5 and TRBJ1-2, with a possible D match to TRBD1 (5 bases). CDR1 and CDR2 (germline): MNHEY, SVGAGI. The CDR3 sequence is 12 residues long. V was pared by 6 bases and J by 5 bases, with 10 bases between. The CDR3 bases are TGTGCCAGCAGCCGGGACTCTTATGGCTACACCTTC. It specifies CASSRDSYGYTF.

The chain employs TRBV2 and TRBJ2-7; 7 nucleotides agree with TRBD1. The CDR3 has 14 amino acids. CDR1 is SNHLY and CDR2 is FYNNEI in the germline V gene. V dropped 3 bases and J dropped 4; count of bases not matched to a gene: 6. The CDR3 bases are TGTGCCAGCAGTGATCAAGGGGGCCCGTACGAGCAGTACTTC. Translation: CASSDQGGPYEQYF.

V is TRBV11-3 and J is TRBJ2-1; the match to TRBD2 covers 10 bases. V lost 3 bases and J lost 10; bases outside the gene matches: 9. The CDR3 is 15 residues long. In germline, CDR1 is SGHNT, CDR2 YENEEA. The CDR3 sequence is CASSFRQRGGSEQFF. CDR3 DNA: TGTGCCAGCAGCTTTCGTCAGCGGGGGGGATCGGAGCAGTTCTTC.

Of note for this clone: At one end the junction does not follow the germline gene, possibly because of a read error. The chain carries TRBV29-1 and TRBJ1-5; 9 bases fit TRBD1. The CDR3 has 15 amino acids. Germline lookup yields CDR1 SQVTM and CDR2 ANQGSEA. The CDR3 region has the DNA TGCAGCGTCGAAGATGCCGGGACAGGGAACCAGCCCCAGCATTTT. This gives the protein CSVEDAGTGNQPQHF.

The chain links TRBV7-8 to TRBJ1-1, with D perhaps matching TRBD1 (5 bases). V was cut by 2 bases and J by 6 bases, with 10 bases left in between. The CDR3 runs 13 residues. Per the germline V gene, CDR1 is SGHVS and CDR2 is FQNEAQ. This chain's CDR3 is CASSLRRGAEAFF. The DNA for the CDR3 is TGTGCCAGCAGCTTACGGAGGGGCGCTGAAGCTTTCTTT.

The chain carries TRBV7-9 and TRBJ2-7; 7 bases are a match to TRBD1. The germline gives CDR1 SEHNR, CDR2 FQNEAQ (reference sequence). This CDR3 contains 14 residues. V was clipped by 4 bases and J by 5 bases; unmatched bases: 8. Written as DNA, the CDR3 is TGTGCCAGCAGCTATACGACAGGGATCCACGAGCAGTACTTC. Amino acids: CASSYTTGIHEQYF. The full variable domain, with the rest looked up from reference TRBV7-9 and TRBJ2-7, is DTGVSQNPRHKITKRGQNVTFRCDPISEHNRLYWYRQTLGQGPEFLTYFQNEAQLEKSRLLSDRFSAERPKGSFSTLEIQRTEQGDSAMYLCASSYTTGIHEQYFGPGTRLTVT.

DNA for the CDR3: TGTGCCAGCAGCCGGGAGGGGACAGGGGGCTTCGATGAGCAGTTCTTC. Its protein is CASSREGTGGFDEQFF. The chain links TRBV9 to TRBJ2-1, with 12 bases matching TRBD1. J gave up 8 bases and V 4 bases, and 10 bases lay outside the gene matches. The CDR3 has 16 residues. Germline V CDR1 and CDR2: SGDLS, YYNGEE. Full variable domain (remainder filled in from reference TRBV9 and TRBJ2-1): DSGVTQTPKHLITATGQRVTLRCSPRSGDLSVYWYQQSLDQGLQFLIQYYNGEERAKGNILERFSAQQFPDLHSELNLSSLELGDSALYFCASSREGTGGFDEQFFGPGTRLTVL.